A single count supports the clone carrying this T cell receptor (beta chain). The antigen is not known. The authors incorporated unique molecular identifiers into the TCR beta cDNA libraries. Researchers reported 400,000 to 550,000 cDNA molecules coming from approximately 0.95 to 9.8 million T cells. TCRdb itself ran the PCR reads through MiXCR, one entry per CDR3 protein. The sample shows approximately 440,000 distinct CDR3 sequences, around 40% of them seen only once. This entry comes from a study of post-analysis software for immune sequencing data. In the study overall: Several disease courses (relapsing-remitting, secondary progressive and progressive-relapsing) of multiple sclerosis were included.

General observations from the study: Five or six TRBV segments were more frequent in patients than controls; TRBV5-6, TRBV5-1 and TRBV20-1 belonged to this group.

This CDR3 has 12 residues. CDR1 SQVTM and CDR2 ANQGSEA come from the germline V gene. Trimming cost V 3 bases and J 11 bases; bases outside gene matches: 5. The sequenced sample was blood. The sequence was obtained from a girl aged 10 to 17 with multiple sclerosis. V is TRBV29-1 and J is TRBJ2-5; TRBD2 matches 11 bases. The CDR3 DNA sequence: TGCAGCGTTGACCTAGCGGGAGGTGAGCAGTACTTC. It yields the protein CSVDLAGGEQYF.